This T cell receptor beta chain is from a study of metastatic and nonmetastatic thyroid tumors. Overall study context: The comparison covered peripheral blood and tumor or nodule tissue in malignant and benign thyroid patients.

Until they underwent thyroid surgery, no patient had received any treatment. This clone was found many times. Antigen specificity is unknown. Findings and caveats of the study: The reported finding was significantly higher TCR beta diversity in malignant thyroid tumors relative to benign nodules, in blood and tumor.

With 3 bases removed from V and 9 bases from J, the gap between germline ends came to 12 bases. From germline, CDR1 is SEHNR and CDR2 FQNEAQ (reference sequence). The CDR3 length is 13 residues. Source study methods: What underpinned the distant-metastasis classifier for papillary thyroid cancer was the set of CDR3 differences across clinicopathological groups. Via MiXCR, TCRdb re-called the PCR reads. The V and J calls shown here were made by TCRdb, not taken from the authors' results. This sample carries about 39,000 clones, around 20% of them seen once, and the ten largest clones take about a sixth.

This TCR came from a female donor with papillary thyroid cancer or a benign thyroid nodule (not recorded which). Some clones in this sample may be carry-over from other donors' samples. This rearrangement joins TRBV7-9 to TRBJ2-1; maybe TRBD2 (6 bases). Sequencing was done on a sample of blood. The CDR3 region is CASSLVTSGEQFF. The CDR3 DNA reads TGTGCCAGCAGCTTGGTGACTAGTGGTGAGCAGTTCTTC.